This T cell receptor beta chain stems from a study of T cell changes during pregnancy in multiple sclerosis. Profiled with immunoSEQ multiplex PCR; TCRdb holds only in-frame clones, not every one. The sample records roughly 58,000 clones, roughly 94% being singletons. The sequence derives from a female donor with multiple sclerosis, enrolled in a pregnancy study. The sample here was CD8+ T cells from peripheral blood mononuclear cells, taken in the third trimester of pregnancy.

As DNA, the CDR3 is TGTGCCAGTAGCAACCTCGCCAGGGGCGGGACTGAAGCTTTCTTT. It yields the protein CASSNLARGGTEAFF. This chain links TRBV19 with TRBJ1-1, with D maybe TRBD1 (6 bases). This CDR3 contains 15 residues. V lost 6 bases, J lost 5 bases, and 19 bases lay in between. Germline lookup yields CDR1 LNHDA and CDR2 SQIVND (reference sequence).